This TCR beta chain was sequenced in a study of T cell repertoires in cytomegalovirus infection. The wider study: CMV infection together with matching HLA type was indicated by public TCR beta signatures. Study outcomes and limitations: In two of eight donors, the top clonotype was HLA-C-restricted CMV-specific.

TCRdb re-called the reads through MiXCR, storing one row per CDR3 protein. The table records under 200,000 distinct CDR3 sequences, 9.5% of them present only once. Germline V gene sequence: CDR1 MNHEY, CDR2 SVGEGT. V was clipped by 5 bases and J by 9 bases; unmatched bases: 6. This CDR3 comprises 15 residues. This clonotype was recorded at least ten times. Its target is unknown. The clonotype was recovered from a human donor in good health (CMV status not recorded). Some clones in this sample may be carry-over from other donors' samples. V gene TRBV6-2 or TRBV6-3 combines with J gene TRBJ2-1, with 14 bases fitting TRBD2. Sequenced input: PBMCs. The DNA of the CDR3 is TGTGCCAGCAGTAAACCGGGACTAGCGGGGGTTGAGCAGTTCTTC. Translating gives CASSKPGLAGVEQFF.